This T cell receptor (beta chain) was captured by sequencing in a study of blood T cell repertoires in COVID-19. Trimming cost V 11 bases and J 7 bases, with 8 bases left between them. The CDR3 covers 9 residues. Germline V gene lookup returns CDR1 MRHNA and CDR2 SNTAGT. Repertoires were generated with immunoSEQ multiplex PCR, while TCRdb's copy carries only in-frame clones and drops some. The sample contains about 78,000 clones, about 89% of which appear only once. This TCR derives from a man between 45 and 60 years old with active or convalescent COVID-19. Sequencing was performed on peripheral blood. V usage is TRBV6-4 and J usage is TRBJ2-5; D uncertain. CDR3 nucleotide sequence: TGTGCCGCCCTAACGACCCAGTACTTC. Protein product: CAALTTQYF.